Listed below are T cell receptor beta chains from one sample, sequenced in a study of tumor and adjacent non-tumor tissue in lung cancer. Using its own MiXCR run on the multiplex PCR reads, TCRdb lists one record per CDR3 protein. The table has 90,000 to 130,000 distinct CDR3 sequences, nearly 85% seen once; the top ten hold 22%. Sequencing was performed on lung tumor tissue. The receptors originated from a man between 65 and 85 years old with non-small cell lung cancer. Each CDR3 is given without its conserved first and last residue. The order of the fields is J gene, D gene, V gene, CDR3 protein. The D gene is left open where the match is weak.

TRBJ1-5,NA,TRBV6-6,ANNFRLGSNQPQH
TRBJ2-7,TRBD2,TRBV13,ASGRRGLAGANEHY
TRBJ2-5,NA,TRBV5-4,AWSLGGTDGTQY
TRBJ1-5,NA,TRBV6-1,VSSEARTVGYSNQSQH
TRBJ1-1,TRBD1,TRBV6-5,ASRSRQGVRAF
TRBJ1-5,TRBD1,TRBV12-3/TRBV12-4,ASSPTGDYLGGNQPQH
TRBJ1-5,NA,TRBV4-1,ASAKLLTGDSNQPHH
TRBJ1-5,TRBD1,TRBV24-1,ATEDTGGDQPQH
TRBJ1-5,NA,TRBV4-1,ASSHLPVRLYSSQPQH
TRBJ2-7,TRBD2,TRBV20-1,SARGSGGSGAYEQY
TRBJ1-1,NA,TRBV11-2,ASNFAVSRNTEPF
TRBJ2-7,NA,TRBV20-1,SAFPGQSYEQY
TRBJ2-3,NA,TRBV11-2,VSSLALADTQY
TRBJ1-1,NA,TRBV2,ASREVRSRTEAF
TRBJ1-1,NA,TRBV11-2,ARTMAGGNSEAF
TRBJ2-1,NA,TRBV6-1,ASTLRVGTGSSEQF
TRBJ1-2,NA,TRBV28,ATENKVFPWVT
TRBJ2-7,TRBD1,TRBV6-5,ASIYSTGAAYEQY
TRBJ1-1,NA,TRBV11-2,PSSFGGDRTEAF
TRBJ2-1,NA,TRBV29-1,SVEGLREWNEQF
TRBJ2-1,TRBD1,TRBV11-1,ASLADRGTNEQF
TRBJ1-2,TRBD1,TRBV6-5,ASTREMRDSLYGHT
TRBJ2-1,NA,TRBV6-2/TRBV6-3,ASSTHGSRFYNEQF
TRBJ1-3,TRBD1,TRBV12-3/TRBV12-4,ASSGTGSSRTLY
TRBJ2-3,NA,TRBV5-8,ASNSGRSTDTQY
TRBJ1-3,TRBD1,TRBV6-6,ASSILGQGVNTIH
TRBJ2-4,TRBD1,TRBV6-2/TRBV6-3,AMSSTTGTGVYIQY
TRBJ1-2,NA,TRBV12-3/TRBV12-4,ACSLTGSYGYT
TRBJ2-7,TRBD1,TRBV7-8,DSRSRDSLHEQY
TRBJ2-1,NA,TRBV12-3/TRBV12-4,ACSFLRIYNEQF
TRBJ1-1,NA,TRBV7-8,PSTQGPRNTETF
TRBJ2-5,NA,TRBV29-1,SVVDFSRGIQY